A single sample is the source of the 7 T cell receptor beta chains below, sequenced in a study of blood T cell repertoires in COVID-19. Clones were sequenced by immunoSEQ multiplex PCR, and TCRdb holds only the in-frame ones, with some missing. Counted here are about 170,000 clones, 60% to 85% occurring once; the ten biggest clones make up roughly 8.6%. The sample consisted of peripheral blood. These TCRs come from a man in his sixties with acute or convalescent COVID-19.

This chain uses TRBV25-1 with TRBJ2-7; 9 bases fit TRBD1. The ends lost 8 bases at V and 4 bases at J; junction bases unmatched: 18. CDR1 and CDR2 from the germline V gene are MGHDK and SYGVNS. This CDR3 region has 17 residues. In DNA form, the CDR3 reads TGTGCCAGCCAACCGGGACAGGGCTTTTTGGGGAAATACGAGCAGTACTTC. It yields the protein CASQPGQGFLGKYEQYF.

The chain joins TRBV29-1 to TRBJ1-2, with 11 bases lining up with TRBD1. Germline CDR1 and CDR2: SQVTM and ANQGSEA. With 6 bases clipped from V and 6 bases from J, the junction kept 6 bases outside the gene matches. The CDR3 extends over 13 amino acids. CDR3 residues: CSVRPGQGDGYTF. The CDR3 DNA reads as TGCAGCGTCCGGCCGGGACAGGGGGATGGCTACACCTTC. Full variable domain (remainder filled in from reference TRBV29-1 and TRBJ1-2): SAVISQKPSRDICQRGTSLTIQCQVDSQVTMMFWYRQQPGQSLTLIATANQGSEATYESGFVIDKFPISRPNLTFSTLTVSNMSPEDSSIYLCSVRPGQGDGYTFGSGTRLTVV.

The chain is built from TRBV4-1 and TRBJ1-2; tentatively, D is TRBD1 (5 bases). The germline V and J ends were trimmed by 0 bases and 4 bases, with 9 bases remaining between them. The CDR3 extends over 14 amino acids. Germline CDR1 is MGHRA and CDR2 is YSYEKL. The CDR3 sequence: CASSQDREGYGYTF. In DNA form, the CDR3 reads TGCGCCAGCAGCCAAGACAGGGAAGGCTATGGCTACACCTTC.

This clone occurred once. This chain links TRBV24-1 with TRBJ2-1; 9 bases line up with TRBD1. This CDR3 has 16 residues. The V gene end was trimmed by 2 bases and the J gene end by 8 bases; junction bases not matched to a gene: 9. The V gene's germline CDR1 is KGHDR and CDR2 SFDVKD. CDR3 residues: CATSDWYGQGNHEQFF. The CDR3 nucleotides read TGTGCCACCAGTGATTGGTACGGACAGGGGAACCATGAGCAGTTCTTC.

The chain recombines TRBV7-6 with TRBJ2-7; perhaps TRBD1 as D (5 bases). This CDR3 has 14 residues. V lost 2 bases, J lost 5 bases, and 13 bases lay in between. The germline gives CDR1 SGHVS, CDR2 FNYEAQ. CDR3 loop: CASSLTAGWDEQYF. The CDR3 nucleotides are TGTGCCAGCAGCTTAACGGCAGGGTGGGACGAGCAGTACTTC.

V and J are TRBV7-3 and TRBJ2-5; the match to TRBD2 covers 8 bases. The CDR3 has 15 residues. Trimming cost V 5 bases and J 3 bases; bases outside gene matches: 8. Per the germline V gene, CDR1 is SGHTA and CDR2 is FQGTGA. The CDR3 DNA sequence: TGTGCCAGCAGCGACTCGGGACTAGAGGAAGAGACCCAGTACTTC. This gives the protein CASSDSGLEEETQYF.

This clone showed up just a few times. This chain links TRBV11-2 with TRBJ1-3; possible D gene TRBD1, 5 bases. CDR1 is SGHAT and CDR2 is FQNNGV in the germline V gene. This CDR3 spans 17 amino acids. The ends were cut back, 0 bases at V and 3 bases at J, with 15 bases in the middle. The CDR3 reads CASSLEATAWFGNTIYF. The CDR3 coding sequence is TGTGCCAGCAGCTTAGAGGCGACAGCTTGGTTTGGAAACACCATATATTTT.